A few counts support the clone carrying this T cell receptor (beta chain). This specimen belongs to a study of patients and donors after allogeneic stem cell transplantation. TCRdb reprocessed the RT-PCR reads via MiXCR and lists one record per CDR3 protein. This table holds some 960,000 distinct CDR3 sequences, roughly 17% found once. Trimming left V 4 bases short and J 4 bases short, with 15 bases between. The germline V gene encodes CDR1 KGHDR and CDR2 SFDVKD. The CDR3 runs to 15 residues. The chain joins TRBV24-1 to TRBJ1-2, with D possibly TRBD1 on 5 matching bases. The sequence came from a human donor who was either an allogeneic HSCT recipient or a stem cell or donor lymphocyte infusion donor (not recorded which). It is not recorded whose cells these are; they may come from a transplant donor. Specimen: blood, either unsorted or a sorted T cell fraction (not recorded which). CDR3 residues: CATSDTDPGRYGYTF. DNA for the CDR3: TGTGCCACCAGTGACACCGACCCAGGGCGCTATGGCTACACCTTC.